Here is one T cell receptor beta chain with its context. The data were obtained in a study of blood T cell repertoires in COVID-19. Across the whole study: Collection of acute and convalescent COVID-19 samples took place in the United States, Italy and Spain.

The authors' processing: Reference gene primer amplification gave estimated nucleated cell counts. This table comes from immunoSEQ multiplex PCR, and its TCRdb copy is limited to in-frame clones, with some not included. The V and J calls and clone size were taken over from that table, and D and trimming were inferred from the DNA. Of about 200,000 clones listed, 87% are singletons. CDR1 is LGHNA and CDR2 is YSLEER in the germline V gene. The CDR3 length is 14 residues. The J segment lost 9 bases and the V segment lost 4 bases, leaving 4 bases of the junction unmatched. Clinical history reported by participants formed the basis on which cohorts were assigned. For recovered donors of Cohort 3, there were two negative PCRs, clearance, or symptom resolution.

This chain uses TRBV4-3 with TRBJ1-6; TRBD1 matches at 9 bases. Sequencing was carried out using PBMCs or T cells enriched from blood (not recorded which). This TCR came from a woman aged 25 to 45 who had recovered from COVID-19. CDR3 DNA sequence: TGCGCCAGCAGCCCGGGACAGGGCCTTTCACCCCTCCACTTT. It codes for CASSPGQGLSPLHF.